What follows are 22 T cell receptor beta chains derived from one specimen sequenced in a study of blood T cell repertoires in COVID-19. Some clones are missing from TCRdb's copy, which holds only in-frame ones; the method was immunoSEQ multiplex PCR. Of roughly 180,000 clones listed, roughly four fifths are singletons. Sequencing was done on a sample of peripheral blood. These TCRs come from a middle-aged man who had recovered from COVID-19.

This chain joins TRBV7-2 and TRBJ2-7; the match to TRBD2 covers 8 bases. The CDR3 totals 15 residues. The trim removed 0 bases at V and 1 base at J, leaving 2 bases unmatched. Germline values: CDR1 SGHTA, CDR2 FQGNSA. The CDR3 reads CASSLASGSSYEQYF. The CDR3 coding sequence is TGTGCCAGCAGCTTAGCAAGCGGGAGTTCCTACGAGCAGTACTTC.

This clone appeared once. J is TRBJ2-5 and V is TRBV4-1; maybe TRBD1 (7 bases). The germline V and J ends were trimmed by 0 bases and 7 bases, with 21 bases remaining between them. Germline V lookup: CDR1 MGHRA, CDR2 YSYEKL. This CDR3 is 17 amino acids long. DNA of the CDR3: TGCGCCAGCAGCCAAGAAGGGGGCGGGAACCCCTTGAGGACCCAGTACTTC. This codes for CASSQEGGGNPLRTQYF.

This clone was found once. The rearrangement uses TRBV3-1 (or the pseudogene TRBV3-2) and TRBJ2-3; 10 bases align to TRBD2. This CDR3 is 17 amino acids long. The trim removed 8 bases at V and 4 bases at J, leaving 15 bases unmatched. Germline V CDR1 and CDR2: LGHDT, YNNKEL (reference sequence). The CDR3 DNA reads TGTGCCAGCTCTTTAGCGGGGGGCCGCGCGGCTTCAGATACGCAGTATTTT. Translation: CASSLAGGRAASDTQYF.

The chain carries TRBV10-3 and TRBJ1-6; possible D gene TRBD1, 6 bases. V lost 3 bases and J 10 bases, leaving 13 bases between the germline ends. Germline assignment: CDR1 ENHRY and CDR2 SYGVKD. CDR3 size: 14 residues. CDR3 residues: CAISDGTTGSPLHF. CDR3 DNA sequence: TGTGCCATCAGTGATGGGACTACAGGGTCACCCCTCCACTTT.

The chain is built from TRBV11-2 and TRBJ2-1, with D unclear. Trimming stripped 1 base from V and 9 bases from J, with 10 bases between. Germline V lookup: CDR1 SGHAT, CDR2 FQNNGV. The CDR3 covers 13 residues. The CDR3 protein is CASSLGRMFEQFF. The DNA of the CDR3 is TGTGCCAGCAGCTTAGGGCGGATGTTTGAGCAGTTCTTC. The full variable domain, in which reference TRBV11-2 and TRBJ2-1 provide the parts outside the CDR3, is EAGVAQSPRYKIIEKRQSVAFWCNPISGHATLYWYQQILGQGPKLLIQFQNNGVVDDSQLPKDRFSAERLKGVDSTLKIQPAKLEDSAVYLCASSLGRMFEQFFGPGTRLTVL.

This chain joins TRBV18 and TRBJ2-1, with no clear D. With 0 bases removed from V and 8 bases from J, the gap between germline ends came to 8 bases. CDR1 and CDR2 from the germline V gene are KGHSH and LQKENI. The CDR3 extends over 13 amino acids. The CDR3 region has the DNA TGTGCCAGCTCACCACCCCAAACGGATGAGCAGTTCTTC. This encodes CASSPPQTDEQFF.

DNA of the CDR3: TGTGCCAGCAGCTTAGGCCGGACAGGGTATGTTCGGGGCAATGAGCAGTTCTTC. As protein: CASSLGRTGYVRGNEQFF. J is TRBJ2-1 and V is TRBV11-2, with 8 bases aligning to TRBD1. The CDR3 has 18 amino acids. CDR1 is SGHAT, CDR2 FQNNGV, per germline. The ends lost 1 base at V and 6 bases at J; junction bases unmatched: 14.

The CDR3 DNA sequence: TGTGCCATCATTGAATCAGCTAGCGGGAACTCCTACGAGCAGTACTTC. It translates to CAIIESASGNSYEQYF. This chain connects TRBV10-3 to TRBJ2-7; 9 nucleotides match TRBD2. Losses at the gene ends were 7 bases for V and 0 bases for J; bases not matched to a gene: 10. The V gene's germline CDR1 is ENHRY and CDR2 SYGVKD. This CDR3 region has 16 residues.

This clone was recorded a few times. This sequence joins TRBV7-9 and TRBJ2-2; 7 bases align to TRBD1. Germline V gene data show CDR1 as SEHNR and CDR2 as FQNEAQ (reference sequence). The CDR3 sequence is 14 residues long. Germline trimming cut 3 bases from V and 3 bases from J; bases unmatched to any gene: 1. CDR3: CASSFTGDTGELFF. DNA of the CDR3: TGTGCCAGCAGCTTTACAGGGGACACCGGGGAGCTGTTTTTT.

CDR3 in amino acids: CARRGGQDFGYTF. The CDR3 region has the DNA TGTGCCCGCCGAGGGGGACAGGACTTTGGCTACACCTTC. The chain has TRBV21-1 and TRBJ1-2; TRBD1, the table's D call, was not compared with the DNA. TRBV21-1 is a pseudogene locus. There are 13 residues in the CDR3.

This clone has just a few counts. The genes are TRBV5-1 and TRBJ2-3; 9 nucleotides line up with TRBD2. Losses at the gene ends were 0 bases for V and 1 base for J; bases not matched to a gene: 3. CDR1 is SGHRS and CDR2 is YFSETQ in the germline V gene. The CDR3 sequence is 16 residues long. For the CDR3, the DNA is TGCGCCAGCAGCTTGGCCTTAGCGGGAGGCACAGATACGCAGTATTTT. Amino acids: CASSLALAGGTDTQYF.

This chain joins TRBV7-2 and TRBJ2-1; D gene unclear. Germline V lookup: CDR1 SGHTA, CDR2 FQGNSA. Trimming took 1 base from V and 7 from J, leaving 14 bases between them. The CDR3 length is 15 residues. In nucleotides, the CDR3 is TGTGCCAGCAGCTTAGGATTACTACGTCGTAATGAGCAGTTCTTC. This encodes CASSLGLLRRNEQFF.

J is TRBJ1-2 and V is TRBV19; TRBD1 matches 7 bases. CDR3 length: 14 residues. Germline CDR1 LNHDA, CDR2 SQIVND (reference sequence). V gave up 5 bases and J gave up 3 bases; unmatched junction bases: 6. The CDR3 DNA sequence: TGTGCCAGTAGTGTCCGGGACAGTGACTATGGCTACACCTTC. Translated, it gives CASSVRDSDYGYTF.

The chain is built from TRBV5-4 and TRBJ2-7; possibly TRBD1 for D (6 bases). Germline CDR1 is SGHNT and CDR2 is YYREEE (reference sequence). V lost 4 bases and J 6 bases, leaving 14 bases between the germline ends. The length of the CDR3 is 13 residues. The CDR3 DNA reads TGTGCCAGCAGCATGGGGGCCGAGGGCGAGCAGTACTTC. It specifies CASSMGAEGEQYF.

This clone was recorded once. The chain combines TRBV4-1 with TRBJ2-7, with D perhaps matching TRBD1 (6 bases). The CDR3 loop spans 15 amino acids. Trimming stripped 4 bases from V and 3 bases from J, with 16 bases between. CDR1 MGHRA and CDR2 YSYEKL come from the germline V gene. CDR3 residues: CASSPTPGTIYEQYF. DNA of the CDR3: TGCGCCAGCAGCCCAACCCCCGGGACAATCTACGAGCAGTACTTC.

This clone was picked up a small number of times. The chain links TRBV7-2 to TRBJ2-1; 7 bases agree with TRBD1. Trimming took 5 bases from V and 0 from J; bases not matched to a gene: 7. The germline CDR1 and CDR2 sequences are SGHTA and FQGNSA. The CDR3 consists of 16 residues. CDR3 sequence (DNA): TGTGCCAGCAGCATAGACAGGGAAAGCTCCTACAATGAGCAGTTCTTC. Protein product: CASSIDRESSYNEQFF.

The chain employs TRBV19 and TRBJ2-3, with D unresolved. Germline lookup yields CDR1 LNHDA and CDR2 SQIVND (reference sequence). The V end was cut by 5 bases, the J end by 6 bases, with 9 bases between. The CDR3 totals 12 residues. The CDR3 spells CASSANMDTQYF. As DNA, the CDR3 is TGTGCCAGTAGTGCAAACATGGATACGCAGTATTTT. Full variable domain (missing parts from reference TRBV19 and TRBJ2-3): DGGITQSPKYLFRKEGQNVTLSCEQNLNHDAMYWYRQDPGQGLRLIYYSQIVNDFQKGDIAEGYSVSREKKESFPLTVTSAQKNPTAFYLCASSANMDTQYFGPGTRLTVL.

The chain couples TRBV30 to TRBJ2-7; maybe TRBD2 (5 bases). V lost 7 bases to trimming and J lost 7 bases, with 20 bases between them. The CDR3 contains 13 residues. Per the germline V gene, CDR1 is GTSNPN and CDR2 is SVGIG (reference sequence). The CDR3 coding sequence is TGTGCCTCTATGGACTGGGCTAAGGAGGAGCAGTACTTC. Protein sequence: CASMDWAKEEQYF. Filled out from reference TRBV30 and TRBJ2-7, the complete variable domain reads SQTIHQWPATLVQPVGSPLSLECTVEGTSNPNLYWYRQAAGRGLQLLFYSVGIGQISSEVPQNLSASRPQDRQFILSSKKLLLSDSGFYLCASMDWAKEEQYFGPGTRLTVT.

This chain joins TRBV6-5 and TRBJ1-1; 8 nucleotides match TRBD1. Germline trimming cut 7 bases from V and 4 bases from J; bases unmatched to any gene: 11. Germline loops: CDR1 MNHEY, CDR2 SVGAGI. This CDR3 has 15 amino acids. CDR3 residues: CASILGQGFGTEAFF. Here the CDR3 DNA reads TGTGCCAGCATCCTTGGACAGGGTTTTGGCACTGAAGCTTTCTTT.

The CDR3 DNA reads as TGTGCCAGCAGTTTATTCCAGGCGGGTGGTAATGAAGCTTTCTTT. Its translation is CASSLFQAGGNEAFF. This chain links TRBV27 with TRBJ1-1; D is unclear. CDR1 MNHEY and CDR2 SMNVEV come from the germline V gene (reference sequence). Trimming took off 1 base at V and 7 bases at J, with 16 bases between the two ends. This CDR3 has 15 residues.

Here the CDR3 reads CASSLGGKGVGELFF. The CDR3 DNA reads as TGTGCCAGCAGCCTCGGTGGTAAGGGAGTCGGGGAGCTGTTTTTT. The chain links TRBV14 to TRBJ2-2, with D possibly TRBD2 on 5 matching bases. The CDR3 runs to 15 residues. Germline V gene sequence: CDR1 SGHDN, CDR2 FVKESK. Trimming took off 4 bases at V and 7 bases at J, with 16 bases between the two ends.

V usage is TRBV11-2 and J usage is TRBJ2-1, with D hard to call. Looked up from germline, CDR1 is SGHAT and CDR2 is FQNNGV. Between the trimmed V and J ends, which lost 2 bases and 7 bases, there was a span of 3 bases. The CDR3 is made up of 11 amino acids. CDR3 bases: TGTGCCAGCAGCTTACGGAATGAGCAGTTCTTC. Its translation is CASSLRNEQFF.